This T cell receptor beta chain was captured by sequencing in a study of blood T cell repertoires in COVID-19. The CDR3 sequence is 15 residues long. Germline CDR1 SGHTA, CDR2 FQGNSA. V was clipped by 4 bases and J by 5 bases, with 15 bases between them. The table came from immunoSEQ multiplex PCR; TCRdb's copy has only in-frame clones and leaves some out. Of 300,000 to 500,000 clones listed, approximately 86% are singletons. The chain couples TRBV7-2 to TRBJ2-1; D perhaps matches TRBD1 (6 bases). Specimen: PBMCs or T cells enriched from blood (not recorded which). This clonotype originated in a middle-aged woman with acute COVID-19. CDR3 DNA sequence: TGTGCCAGCAGCTCCAGGCGAGGGGACAACAATGAGCAGTTCTTC. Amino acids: CASSSRRGDNNEQFF.